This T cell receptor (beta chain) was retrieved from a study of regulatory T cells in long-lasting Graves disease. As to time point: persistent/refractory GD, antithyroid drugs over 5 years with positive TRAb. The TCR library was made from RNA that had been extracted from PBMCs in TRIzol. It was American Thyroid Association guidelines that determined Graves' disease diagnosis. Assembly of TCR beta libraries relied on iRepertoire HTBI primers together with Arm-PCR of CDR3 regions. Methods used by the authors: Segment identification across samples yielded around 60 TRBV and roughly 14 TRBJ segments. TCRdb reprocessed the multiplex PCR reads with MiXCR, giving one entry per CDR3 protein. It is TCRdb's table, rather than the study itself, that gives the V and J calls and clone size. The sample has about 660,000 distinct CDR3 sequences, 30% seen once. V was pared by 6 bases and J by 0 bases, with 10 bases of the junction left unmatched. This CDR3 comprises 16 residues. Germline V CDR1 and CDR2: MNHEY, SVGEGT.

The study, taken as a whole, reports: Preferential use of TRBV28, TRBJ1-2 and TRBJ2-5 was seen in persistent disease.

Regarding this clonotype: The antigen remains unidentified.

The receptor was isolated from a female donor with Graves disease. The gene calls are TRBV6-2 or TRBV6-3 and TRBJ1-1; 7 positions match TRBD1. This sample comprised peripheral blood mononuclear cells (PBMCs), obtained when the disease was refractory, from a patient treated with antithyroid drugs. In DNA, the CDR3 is TGTGCCAGCAGGGCAGGGGGGACAACTATGAACACTGAAGCTTTCTTT. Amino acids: CASRAGGTTMNTEAFF.